The rows below give T cell receptor beta chains drawn from one sample of a study of cytomegalovirus exposure and HLA in healthy donors. TCRdb keeps only in-frame clones here, not all; method: immunoSEQ multiplex PCR. The sample has 84,000 or so clones, approximately 77% seen once. The material sequenced was PBMCs. Receptors were obtained from a man aged 30 to 39 in good health and CMV-seronegative. The CDR3 runs from the conserved cysteine through the conserved F or W. Fields, in order: V gene, clone size, J gene, D gene, CDR3 protein, CDR3 DNA. The D gene is left open where the match is weak. Only some rows state a clone size, as once, few, many or a class for expanded clones.

v_gene: TRBV30
abundance: once
j_gene: TRBJ1-1
d_gene: TRBD1
CDR3aa: CAWSTRTGAFF
CDR3nt: TGTGCCTGGAGTACGAGGACAGGAGCTTTCTTT

v_gene: TRBV2
abundance: medium-sized
j_gene: TRBJ1-2
d_gene: .
CDR3aa: CASSEHGQLYGYTF
CDR3nt: TGTGCCAGCAGTGAACATGGACAGCTATATGGCTACACCTTC

v_gene: TRBV2
abundance: once
j_gene: TRBJ1-2
d_gene: .
CDR3aa: CASTRGERSGYTF
CDR3nt: TGTGCCAGCACGCGGGGGGAGAGGTCCGGCTACACCTTC

v_gene: TRBV2
abundance: .
j_gene: TRBJ2-7
d_gene: TRBD1
CDR3aa: CASSQGVEQYF
CDR3nt: TGTGCCAGCAGCCAGGGGGTTGAGCAGTACTTC

v_gene: TRBV27
abundance: .
j_gene: TRBJ1-1
d_gene: TRBD1
CDR3aa: CASSPGQANTEAFF
CDR3nt: TGTGCCAGCAGCCCGGGACAGGCGAACACTGAAGCTTTCTTT

v_gene: TRBV7-9
abundance: .
j_gene: TRBJ2-7
d_gene: TRBD1
CDR3aa: CASSRTGADEQYF
CDR3nt: TGTGCCAGCAGCCGGACAGGGGCCGACGAGCAGTACTTC

v_gene: TRBV30
abundance: few
j_gene: TRBJ1-1
d_gene: .
CDR3aa: CAWKRGARTEAFF
CDR3nt: TGTGCCTGGAAACGCGGTGCCCGAACTGAAGCTTTCTTT

v_gene: TRBV23-1
abundance: few
j_gene: TRBJ1-6
d_gene: .
CDR3aa: CASRKPTDQLGNSPLHF
CDR3nt: TGCGCCAGCAGGAAGCCGACAGACCAATTGGGAAATTCACCCCTCCACTTT

v_gene: TRBV19
abundance: .
j_gene: TRBJ1-4
d_gene: .
CDR3aa: CASSIAGAGNEKLFF
CDR3nt: TGTGCCAGTAGTATAGCTGGGGCAGGCAATGAAAAACTGTTTTTT

v_gene: TRBV5-1
abundance: .
j_gene: TRBJ1-1
d_gene: TRBD1
CDR3aa: CASSLTGTTEAFF
CDR3nt: TGCGCCAGCAGCCTGACAGGGACCACTGAAGCTTTCTTT

v_gene: TRBV5-1
abundance: .
j_gene: TRBJ2-3
d_gene: .
CDR3aa: CASSLAGQGSTDTQYF
CDR3nt: TGCGCCAGCAGCTTGGCCGGTCAGGGAAGCACAGATACGCAGTATTTT

v_gene: TRBV19
abundance: .
j_gene: TRBJ2-3
d_gene: TRBD2
CDR3aa: CASSPLGRGGRDTQYF
CDR3nt: TGTGCCAGTAGTCCCCTCGGGCGGGGGGGCCGGGATACGCAGTATTTT

v_gene: TRBV30
abundance: .
j_gene: TRBJ1-2
d_gene: TRBD1
CDR3aa: CGVQSWTGKTNYGYTF
CDR3nt: TGTGGAGTCCAGTCATGGACAGGCAAAACTAACTATGGCTACACCTTC

v_gene: TRBV29-1
abundance: .
j_gene: TRBJ2-1
d_gene: TRBD2
CDR3aa: CSVQGTSGGDSYNEQFF
CDR3nt: TGCAGCGTCCAGGGAACTAGCGGGGGAGATTCATACAATGAGCAGTTCTTC

v_gene: TRBV7-9
abundance: .
j_gene: TRBJ2-1
d_gene: TRBD2
CDR3aa: CASSHPGTSGRLVEQFF
CDR3nt: TGTGCCAGCAGCCACCCCGGGACTAGCGGGAGGTTGGTTGAGCAGTTCTTC

v_gene: TRBV4-1
abundance: .
j_gene: TRBJ2-2
d_gene: TRBD2
CDR3aa: CASSLRTSGANTGELFF
CDR3nt: TGCGCCAGCAGCCTTAGGACTAGCGGGGCTAACACCGGGGAGCTGTTTTTT

v_gene: TRBV7-8
abundance: .
j_gene: TRBJ2-2
d_gene: .
CDR3aa: CASSLGRSPNTGELFF
CDR3nt: TGTGCCAGCAGCTTAGGCAGATCTCCGAACACCGGGGAGCTGTTTTTT

v_gene: TRBV15
abundance: .
j_gene: TRBJ2-2
d_gene: TRBD2
CDR3aa: CATSSGLAGNTGELFF
CDR3nt: TGTGCCACCAGCAGTGGACTAGCGGGGAACACCGGGGAGCTGTTTTTT

v_gene: TRBV10-3
abundance: .
j_gene: TRBJ1-2
d_gene: .
CDR3aa: CAISATPTSERGYTF
CDR3nt: TGTGCCATCAGCGCGACTCCTACAAGTGAGCGGGGCTACACCTTC

v_gene: TRBV6-5
abundance: once
j_gene: TRBJ2-2
d_gene: .
CDR3aa: CASRKQGVDTGELFF
CDR3nt: TGTGCCAGCAGAAAACAGGGTGTAGACACCGGGGAGCTGTTTTTT

v_gene: TRBV7-9
abundance: few
j_gene: TRBJ1-1
d_gene: .
CDR3aa: CASSLYPPSGRVNTEAFF
CDR3nt: TGTGCCAGCAGCTTATACCCCCCTTCGGGCAGGGTGAACACTGAAGCTTTCTTT

v_gene: TRBV9
abundance: .
j_gene: TRBJ1-1
d_gene: .
CDR3aa: CASSAGPDRKKAFF
CDR3nt: TGTGCCAGCAGCGCCGGCCCCGACAGAAAGAAAGCTTTCTTT

v_gene: TRBV2
abundance: .
j_gene: TRBJ2-6
d_gene: .
CDR3aa: CASSLQGFSTGANVLTF
CDR3nt: TGTGCCAGCAGTTTACAGGGATTCTCAACTGGGGCCAACGTCCTGACTTTC

v_gene: TRBV4-1
abundance: few
j_gene: TRBJ2-3
d_gene: .
CDR3aa: CASSQEGRVGTDTQYF
CDR3nt: TGCGCCAGCAGCCAAGAGGGCAGGGTGGGGACAGATACGCAGTATTTT

v_gene: TRBV18
abundance: .
j_gene: TRBJ1-2
d_gene: TRBD1
CDR3aa: CASSRQSDRGNYGYTF
CDR3nt: TGTGCCAGCTCTCGCCAGTCCGACAGGGGAAACTATGGCTACACCTTC

v_gene: TRBV10-2
abundance: .
j_gene: TRBJ2-2
d_gene: .
CDR3aa: CASGHPLNTGELFF
CDR3nt: TGCGCCAGCGGACACCCCTTAAACACCGGGGAGCTGTTTTTT

v_gene: TRBV4-2
abundance: few
j_gene: TRBJ2-2
d_gene: .
CDR3aa: CASSQDLGRTNTGELFF
CDR3nt: TGTGCCAGCAGCCAAGATCTTGGCAGGACGAACACCGGGGAGCTGTTTTTT

v_gene: TRBV7-2
abundance: few
j_gene: TRBJ2-3
d_gene: TRBD2
CDR3aa: CASSLSTSSSTDTQYF
CDR3nt: TGTGCCAGCAGCTTATCGACTAGCTCTAGCACAGATACGCAGTATTTT

v_gene: TRBV15
abundance: .
j_gene: TRBJ2-3
d_gene: TRBD1
CDR3aa: CATSGTGITDTQYF
CDR3nt: TGTGCCACCAGCGGGACAGGAATCACAGATACGCAGTATTTT

v_gene: TRBV7-9
abundance: .
j_gene: TRBJ2-1
d_gene: TRBD2
CDR3aa: CAGGLAGNEQFF
CDR3nt: TGTGCCGGGGGGCTAGCGGGAAATGAGCAGTTCTTC

v_gene: TRBV9
abundance: few
j_gene: TRBJ2-1
d_gene: TRBD2
CDR3aa: CASSDARERENNEQFF
CDR3nt: TGTGCCAGCAGCGATGCCCGAGAGCGGGAGAACAATGAGCAGTTCTTC

v_gene: TRBV15
abundance: once
j_gene: TRBJ2-3
d_gene: .
CDR3aa: CATSRGAVPYTDTQYF
CDR3nt: TGTGCCACCAGCAGAGGAGCGGTACCTTACACAGATACGCAGTATTTT

v_gene: TRBV6-1
abundance: .
j_gene: TRBJ1-3
d_gene: .
CDR3aa: CASRGRPGNTIYF
CDR3nt: TGTGCCAGCAGAGGCAGGCCCGGAAACACCATATATTTT

v_gene: TRBV6-5
abundance: .
j_gene: TRBJ2-1
d_gene: .
CDR3aa: CASSYGRSSYNEQFF
CDR3nt: TGTGCCAGCAGTTATGGGAGGAGCTCCTACAATGAGCAGTTCTTC

v_gene: TRBV7-9
abundance: .
j_gene: TRBJ1-2
d_gene: .
CDR3aa: CASSLGSGLYGYTF
CDR3nt: TGTGCCAGCAGCTTAGGTTCAGGGCTCTATGGCTACACCTTC

v_gene: TRBV2
abundance: .
j_gene: TRBJ2-2
d_gene: TRBD1
CDR3aa: CASSVQGATNTGELFF
CDR3nt: TGTGCCAGCAGTGTACAGGGGGCTACGAACACCGGGGAGCTGTTTTTT

v_gene: TRBV7-6
abundance: .
j_gene: TRBJ2-7
d_gene: TRBD2
CDR3aa: CASSSHRGTSGGFSYEQYF
CDR3nt: TGTGCCAGCAGCTCACACCGCGGGACTAGCGGGGGGTTCTCCTACGAGCAGTACTTC

v_gene: TRBV6-5
abundance: .
j_gene: TRBJ2-3
d_gene: TRBD1
CDR3aa: CASSPRWDSEDTQYF
CDR3nt: TGTGCCAGCAGTCCACGATGGGACAGCGAAGATACGCAGTATTTT

v_gene: TRBV5-5
abundance: once
j_gene: TRBJ2-7
d_gene: .
CDR3aa: CASSWTVNLPYEQYF
CDR3nt: TGTGCCAGCAGCTGGACAGTTAACCTCCCCTACGAGCAGTACTTC

v_gene: TRBV5-1
abundance: .
j_gene: TRBJ2-1
d_gene: .
CDR3aa: CASSQGSRYNEQFF
CDR3nt: TGCGCCAGCAGCCAAGGGAGTAGGTACAATGAGCAGTTCTTC

v_gene: TRBV5-4
abundance: .
j_gene: TRBJ1-1
d_gene: .
CDR3aa: CASSYWQGGDDIRAFF
CDR3nt: TGTGCCAGCAGCTACTGGCAAGGGGGTGACGATATAAGGGCTTTCTTT

v_gene: TRBV5-1
abundance: .
j_gene: TRBJ1-6
d_gene: .
CDR3aa: CASSLASAYNSPLHF
CDR3nt: TGCGCCAGCAGCTTGGCTTCAGCCTATAATTCACCCCTCCACTTT

v_gene: TRBV11-2
abundance: .
j_gene: TRBJ2-3
d_gene: TRBD2
CDR3aa: CASSAGLAVYADTQYF
CDR3nt: TGTGCCAGCAGCGCGGGACTAGCGGTCTATGCAGATACGCAGTATTTT

v_gene: TRBV11-3
abundance: .
j_gene: TRBJ2-1
d_gene: TRBD2
CDR3aa: CASSKGRAAGVEQFF
CDR3nt: TGTGCCAGCAGCAAAGGGCGGGCGGCGGGAGTTGAGCAGTTCTTC

v_gene: TRBV4-3
abundance: .
j_gene: TRBJ1-2
d_gene: .
CDR3aa: CASSHRPAGIRGYTF
CDR3nt: TGCGCCAGCAGCCACCGGCCAGCGGGTATTCGGGGCTACACCTTC

v_gene: TRBV29-1
abundance: .
j_gene: TRBJ2-3
d_gene: TRBD2
CDR3aa: CSVESRILAGITDTQYF
CDR3nt: TGCAGCGTTGAATCCCGAATACTAGCGGGGATCACAGATACGCAGTATTTT

v_gene: TRBV5-1
abundance: few
j_gene: TRBJ2-1
d_gene: TRBD2
CDR3aa: CASSIGLAGALNEQFF
CDR3nt: TGCGCCAGCAGCATCGGACTAGCGGGGGCTCTCAATGAGCAGTTCTTC

v_gene: TRBV12-5
abundance: .
j_gene: TRBJ2-3
d_gene: TRBD1
CDR3aa: CASGLSRTGSSTDTQYF
CDR3nt: TGTGCTAGTGGTTTGAGCCGGACAGGCTCTAGCACAGATACGCAGTATTTT

v_gene: TRBV12-1
abundance: few
j_gene: TRBJ1-1
d_gene: .
CDR3aa: CASSRDRATEAFF
CDR3nt: TGTGCCAGCAGCCGAGACAGGGCCACTGAAGCTTTCTTT

v_gene: TRBV4-1
abundance: few
j_gene: TRBJ1-1
d_gene: TRBD1
CDR3aa: CASSQVGAGGNTEAFF
CDR3nt: TGCGCCAGCAGCCAAGTAGGGGCAGGGGGGAACACTGAAGCTTTCTTT

v_gene: TRBV14
abundance: .
j_gene: TRBJ2-4
d_gene: TRBD1
CDR3aa: CASSPGTGWWNIQYF
CDR3nt: TGTGCCAGCAGCCCGGGGACAGGGTGGTGGAACATTCAGTACTTC

v_gene: TRBV28
abundance: few
j_gene: TRBJ2-1
d_gene: .
CDR3aa: CASSSQGSGRNEQFF
CDR3nt: TGTGCCAGCAGTTCCCAGGGGTCAGGGCGTAATGAGCAGTTCTTC

v_gene: TRBV5-6
abundance: .
j_gene: TRBJ2-3
d_gene: .
CDR3aa: CASKGPRDTQYF
CDR3nt: TGTGCCAGCAAGGGGCCAAGAGATACGCAGTATTTT

v_gene: TRBV19
abundance: once
j_gene: TRBJ2-5
d_gene: TRBD1
CDR3aa: CASSIAPWRREQGIETQYF
CDR3nt: TGTGCCAGTAGTATAGCCCCATGGCGTAGGGAACAGGGGATAGAGACCCAGTACTTC

v_gene: TRBV19
abundance: .
j_gene: TRBJ2-5
d_gene: .
CDR3aa: CASSIARGVEGTQYF
CDR3nt: TGTGCCAGTAGTATCGCTCGGGGAGTGGAGGGGACCCAGTACTTC

v_gene: TRBV6-1
abundance: .
j_gene: TRBJ1-5
d_gene: .
CDR3aa: CASGQGNNQPQHF
CDR3nt: TGTGCCAGCGGGCAGGGGAACAATCAGCCCCAGCATTTT

v_gene: TRBV9
abundance: few
j_gene: TRBJ1-1
d_gene: .
CDR3aa: CASGRADTEAFF
CDR3nt: TGTGCCAGCGGCAGGGCGGACACTGAAGCTTTCTTT

v_gene: TRBV10-3
abundance: .
j_gene: TRBJ1-4
d_gene: TRBD1
CDR3aa: CAISESRDSNEKLFF
CDR3nt: TGTGCCATCAGTGAGTCTAGGGACAGTAATGAAAAACTGTTTTTT